This T cell receptor beta chain emerged from a study of Ad26.COV2.S vaccination and SARS-CoV-2 variants. Study-level results: Total T cell responses may have been underestimated by the TCR breadth and depth analyses.

The V gene's germline CDR1 is SGHRS and CDR2 YFSETQ. The CDR3 consists of 13 residues. Trimming stripped 0 bases from V and 6 bases from J, with 9 bases between. Assay: immunoSEQ multiplex PCR; the TCRdb copy retains only in-frame clones and omits some. The data contain more than 400,000 clones, about nine tenths of them seen just once; the ten biggest clones take up under 2%. Sample treatment: over 15 received Ad26.COV2.S at low or high dose, single or two shots; about 5 received placebo; per-sample allocation not given. Material that was analyzed had been drawn on day 63 after the first vaccine or placebo injection. Within Boston, the person who donated was an adult of 18-55 years. In the case of this clone: Its antigen is as yet unknown.

This TCR was recovered from a person between 18 and 65 years old who received the Ad26.COV2.S COVID-19 vaccine or a placebo. The gene calls are TRBV5-1 and TRBJ1-1, with D hard to call. This material consisted of peripheral blood, taken in a trial of Ad26.COV2.S vaccine versus placebo. CDR3 sequence reads: CASSLDEGPEAFF. The CDR3 nucleotides read TGCGCCAGCAGCTTGGATGAGGGTCCTGAAGCTTTCTTT.